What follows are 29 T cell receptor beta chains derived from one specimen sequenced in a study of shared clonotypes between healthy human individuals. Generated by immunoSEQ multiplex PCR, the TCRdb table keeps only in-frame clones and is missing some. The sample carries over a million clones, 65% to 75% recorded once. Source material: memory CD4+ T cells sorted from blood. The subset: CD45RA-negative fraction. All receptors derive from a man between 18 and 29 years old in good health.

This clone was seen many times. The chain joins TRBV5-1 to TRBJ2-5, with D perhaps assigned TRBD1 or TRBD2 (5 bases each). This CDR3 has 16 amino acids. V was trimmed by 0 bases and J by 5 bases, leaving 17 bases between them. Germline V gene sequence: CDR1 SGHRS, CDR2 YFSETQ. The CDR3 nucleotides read TGCGCCAGCAGCTTGGATTCAGGGAGTCCTCGGGAGACCCAGTACTTC. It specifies CASSLDSGSPRETQYF.

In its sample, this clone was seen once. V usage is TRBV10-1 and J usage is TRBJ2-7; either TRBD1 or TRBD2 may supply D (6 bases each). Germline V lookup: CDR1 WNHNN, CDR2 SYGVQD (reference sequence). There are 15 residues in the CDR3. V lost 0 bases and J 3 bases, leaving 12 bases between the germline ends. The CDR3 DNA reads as TGCGCCAGCAGTGAGTCTAGGGGGGTTGGCTACGAGCAGTACTTC. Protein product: CASSESRGVGYEQYF.

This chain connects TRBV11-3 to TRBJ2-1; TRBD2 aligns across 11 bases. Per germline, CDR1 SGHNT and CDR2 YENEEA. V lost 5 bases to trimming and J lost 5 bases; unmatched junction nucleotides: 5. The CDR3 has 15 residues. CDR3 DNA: TGTGCCAGCAGCCTAACTAGCGGGAGACACAATGAGCAGTTCTTC. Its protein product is CASSLTSGRHNEQFF.

The CDR3 DNA sequence: TGTGCCAGCAGCTTAGTGAGAAGGGGTGCCAAAAACATTCAGTACTTC. Its protein is CASSLVRRGAKNIQYF. The chain carries TRBV7-2 and TRBJ2-4; weak D call: TRBD1 (5 bases). The ends were cut back, 1 base at V and 1 base at J, with 11 bases in the middle. Germline V gene sequence: CDR1 SGHTA, CDR2 FQGNSA. CDR3 length equals 16 residues.

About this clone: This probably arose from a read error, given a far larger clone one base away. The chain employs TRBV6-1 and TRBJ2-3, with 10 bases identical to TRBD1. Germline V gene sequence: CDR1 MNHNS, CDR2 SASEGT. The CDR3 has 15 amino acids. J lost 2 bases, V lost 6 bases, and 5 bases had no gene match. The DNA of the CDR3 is TGTGCCAGCAGGTCCGGGACAGGGGACACAGATACGCAGTATTTT. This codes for CASRSGTGDTDTQYF.

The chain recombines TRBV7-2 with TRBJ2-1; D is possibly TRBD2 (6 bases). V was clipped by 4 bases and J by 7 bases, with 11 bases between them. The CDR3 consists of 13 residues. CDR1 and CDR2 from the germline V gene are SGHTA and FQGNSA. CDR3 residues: CASSSRDFNEQFF. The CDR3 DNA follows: TGTGCCAGCAGCTCTCGGGACTTTAATGAGCAGTTCTTC.

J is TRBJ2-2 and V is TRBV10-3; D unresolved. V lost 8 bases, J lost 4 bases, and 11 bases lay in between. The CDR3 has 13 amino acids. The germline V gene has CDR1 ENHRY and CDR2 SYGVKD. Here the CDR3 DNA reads TGTGCCATCTCTAAACAGACCACCGGGGAGCTGTTTTTT. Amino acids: CAISKQTTGELFF.

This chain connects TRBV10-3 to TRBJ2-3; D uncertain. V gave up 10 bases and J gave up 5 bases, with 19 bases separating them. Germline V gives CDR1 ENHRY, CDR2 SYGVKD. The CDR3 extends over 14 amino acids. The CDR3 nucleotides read TGTGCCACCCAGATTGACCCTGCCCGAGATACGCAGTATTTT. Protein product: CATQIDPARDTQYF.

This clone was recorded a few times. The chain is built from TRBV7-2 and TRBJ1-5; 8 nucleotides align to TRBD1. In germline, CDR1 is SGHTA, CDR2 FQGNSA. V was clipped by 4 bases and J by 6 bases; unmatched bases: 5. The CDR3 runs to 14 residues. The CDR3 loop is CASSSQGAIQPQHF. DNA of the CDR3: TGTGCCAGCAGCTCCCAGGGGGCTATTCAGCCCCAGCATTTT.

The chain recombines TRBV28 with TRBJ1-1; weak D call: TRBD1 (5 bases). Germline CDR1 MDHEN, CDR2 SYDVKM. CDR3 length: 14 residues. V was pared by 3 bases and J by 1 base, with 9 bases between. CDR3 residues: CASSFRQRNTEAFF. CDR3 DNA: TGTGCCAGCAGTTTCCGACAGAGGAACACTGAAGCTTTCTTT.

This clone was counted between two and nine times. CDR3 nucleotides: TGTGCCAGCAGCCTCCAAACCCCGAACACTGAAGCTTTCTTT. Translated, it gives CASSLQTPNTEAFF. J is TRBJ1-1 and V is TRBV5-4; D gene ambiguous. Germline V gene lookup returns CDR1 SGHNT and CDR2 YYREEE (reference sequence). This CDR3 region has 14 residues. The V end lost 4 bases, the J end lost 1 base, and 11 bases lay between the germline ends.

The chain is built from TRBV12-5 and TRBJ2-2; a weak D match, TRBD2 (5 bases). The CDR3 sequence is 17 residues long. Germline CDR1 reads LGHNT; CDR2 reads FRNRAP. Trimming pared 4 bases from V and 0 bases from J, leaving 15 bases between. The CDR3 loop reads CASGSGGADSNTGELFF. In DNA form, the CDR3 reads TGTGCTAGTGGTTCCGGAGGAGCGGACTCGAACACCGGGGAGCTGTTTTTT.

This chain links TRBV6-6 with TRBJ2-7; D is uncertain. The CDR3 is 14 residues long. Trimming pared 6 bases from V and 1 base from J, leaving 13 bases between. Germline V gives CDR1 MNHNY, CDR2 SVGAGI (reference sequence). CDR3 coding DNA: TGTGCCAGCAGCCCCCAGAGGATATCCTACGAGCAGTACTTC. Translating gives CASSPQRISYEQYF.

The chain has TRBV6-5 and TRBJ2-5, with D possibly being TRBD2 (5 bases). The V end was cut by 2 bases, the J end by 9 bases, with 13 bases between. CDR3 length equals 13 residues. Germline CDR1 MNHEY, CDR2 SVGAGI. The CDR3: CASSYLGGSAQYF. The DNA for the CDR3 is TGTGCCAGCAGTTACCTGGGTGGGAGTGCCCAGTACTTC.

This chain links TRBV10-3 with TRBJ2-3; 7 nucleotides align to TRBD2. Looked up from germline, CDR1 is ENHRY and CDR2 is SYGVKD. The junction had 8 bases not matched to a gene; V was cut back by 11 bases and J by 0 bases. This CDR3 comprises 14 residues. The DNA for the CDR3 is TGTGCCCTTTCGGCTAGCGGAAGCACAGATACGCAGTATTTT. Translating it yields CALSASGSTDTQYF.

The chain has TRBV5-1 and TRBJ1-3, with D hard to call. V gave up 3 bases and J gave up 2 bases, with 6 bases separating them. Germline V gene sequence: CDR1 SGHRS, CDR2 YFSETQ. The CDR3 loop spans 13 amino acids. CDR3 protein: CASSYGPGNTIYF. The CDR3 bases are TGCGCCAGCAGCTACGGCCCTGGAAACACCATATATTTT.

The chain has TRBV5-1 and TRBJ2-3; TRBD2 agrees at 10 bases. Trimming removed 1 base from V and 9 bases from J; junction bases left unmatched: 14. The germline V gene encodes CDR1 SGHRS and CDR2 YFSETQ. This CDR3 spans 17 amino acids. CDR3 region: CASSLSVAGGGTVTQYF. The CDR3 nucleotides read TGCGCCAGCAGCTTGTCTGTAGCGGGGGGTGGCACAGTCACGCAGTATTTT.

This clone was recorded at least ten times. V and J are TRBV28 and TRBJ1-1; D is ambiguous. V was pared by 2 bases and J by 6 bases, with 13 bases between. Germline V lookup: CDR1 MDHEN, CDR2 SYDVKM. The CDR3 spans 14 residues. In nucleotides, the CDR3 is TGTGCCAGCAGTTTAGGCGGCAACCACGCTGAAGCTTTCTTT. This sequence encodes CASSLGGNHAEAFF.

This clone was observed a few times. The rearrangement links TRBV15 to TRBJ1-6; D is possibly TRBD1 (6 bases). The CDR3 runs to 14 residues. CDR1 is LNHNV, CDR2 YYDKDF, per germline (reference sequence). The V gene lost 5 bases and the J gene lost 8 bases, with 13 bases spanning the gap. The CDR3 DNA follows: TGTGCCACCAGCCGAAGGGCAGGGGATTCACCCCTCCACTTT. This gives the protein CATSRRAGDSPLHF.

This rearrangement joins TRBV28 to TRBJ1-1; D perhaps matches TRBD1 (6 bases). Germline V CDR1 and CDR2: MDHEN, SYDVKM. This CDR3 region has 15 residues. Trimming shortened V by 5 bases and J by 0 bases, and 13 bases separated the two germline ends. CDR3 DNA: TGTGCCAGCAGTGGACAGAGAAACATGAACACTGAAGCTTTCTTT. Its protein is CASSGQRNMNTEAFF. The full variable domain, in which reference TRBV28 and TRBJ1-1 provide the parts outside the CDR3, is DVKVTQSSRYLVKRTGEKVFLECVQDMDHENMFWYRQDPGLGLRLIYFSYDVKMKEKGDIPEGYSVSREKKERFSLILESASTNQTSMYLCASSGQRNMNTEAFFGQGTRLTVV.

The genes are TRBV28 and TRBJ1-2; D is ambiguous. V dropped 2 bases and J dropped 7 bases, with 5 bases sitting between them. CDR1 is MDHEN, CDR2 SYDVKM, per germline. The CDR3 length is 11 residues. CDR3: CASSLKFGYTF. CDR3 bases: TGTGCCAGCAGTTTAAAGTTTGGCTACACCTTC.

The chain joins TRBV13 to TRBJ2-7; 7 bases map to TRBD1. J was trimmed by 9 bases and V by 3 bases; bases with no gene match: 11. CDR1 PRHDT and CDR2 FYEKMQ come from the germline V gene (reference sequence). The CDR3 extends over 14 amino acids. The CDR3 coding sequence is TGTGCCAGCAGCTTGGGGGACAGAAGAGCGGTGCAGTACTTC. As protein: CASSLGDRRAVQYF.

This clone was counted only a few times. The CDR3 loop is CASSIRMGLGKLQETQYF. CDR3 sequence (DNA): TGTGCCAGCAGCATTCGGATGGGACTAGGCAAACTCCAAGAGACCCAGTACTTC. This chain connects TRBV7-9 to TRBJ2-5, with TRBD2 matching over 8 bases. CDR1 and CDR2 (germline): SEHNR, FQNEAQ (reference sequence). The CDR3 consists of 18 residues. V gave up 5 bases and J gave up 1 base; unmatched junction bases: 15.

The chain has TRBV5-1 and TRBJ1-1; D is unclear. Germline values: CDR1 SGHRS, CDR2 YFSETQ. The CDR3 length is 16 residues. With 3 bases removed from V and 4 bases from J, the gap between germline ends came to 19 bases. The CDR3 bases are TGCGCCAGCAGCTCGTCGATTAGAGTACCTGTCACTGAAGCTTTCTTT. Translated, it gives CASSSSIRVPVTEAFF.

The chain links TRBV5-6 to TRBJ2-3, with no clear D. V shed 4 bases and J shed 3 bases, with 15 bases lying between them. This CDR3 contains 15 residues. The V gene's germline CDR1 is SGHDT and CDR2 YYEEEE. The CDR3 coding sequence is TGTGCCAGCAGCCCCCGTTTTGAGGTTACAGATACGCAGTATTTT. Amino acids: CASSPRFEVTDTQYF.

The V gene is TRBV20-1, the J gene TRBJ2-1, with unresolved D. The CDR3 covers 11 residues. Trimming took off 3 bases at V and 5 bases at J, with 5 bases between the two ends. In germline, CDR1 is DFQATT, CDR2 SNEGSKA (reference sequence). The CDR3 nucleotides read TGCAGTGCTAGGACTGACAATGAGCAGTTCTTC. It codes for CSARTDNEQFF.

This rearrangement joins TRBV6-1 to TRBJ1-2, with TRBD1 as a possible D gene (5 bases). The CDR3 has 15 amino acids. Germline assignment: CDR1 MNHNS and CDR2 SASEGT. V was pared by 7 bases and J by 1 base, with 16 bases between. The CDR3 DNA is TGTGCCAGCAATACACAGGATAGCCTTAACTATGGCTACACCTTC. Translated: CASNTQDSLNYGYTF.

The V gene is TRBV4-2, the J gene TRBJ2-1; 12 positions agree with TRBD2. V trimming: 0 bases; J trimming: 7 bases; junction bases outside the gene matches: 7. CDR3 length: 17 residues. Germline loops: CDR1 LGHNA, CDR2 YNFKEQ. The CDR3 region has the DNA TGTGCCAGCAGCCAAGATGGGGCTAGCGGGGGGGCAAATGAGCAGTTCTTC. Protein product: CASSQDGASGGANEQFF.

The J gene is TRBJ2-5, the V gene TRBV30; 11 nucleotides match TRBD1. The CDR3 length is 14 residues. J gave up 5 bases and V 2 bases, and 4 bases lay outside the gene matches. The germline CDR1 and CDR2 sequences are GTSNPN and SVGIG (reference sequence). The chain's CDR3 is CAWSRTGGTETQYF. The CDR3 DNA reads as TGTGCCTGGAGTAGGACAGGGGGCACCGAGACCCAGTACTTC.